The 7 T cell receptor beta chains reported below all come from one sample, sequenced in a study of cytomegalovirus exposure and HLA in healthy donors. In the PCR, 60 Vbeta and 13 Jbeta primers were used. The assay was immunoSEQ multiplex PCR, and TCRdb's table has in-frame clones only and misses some. The sample includes some 150,000 clones, about 70% seen only once; the top ten take 2% to 2.5%. The sequenced material came from PBMCs. These receptors were obtained from a woman aged 40 to 50 in good health and CMV-seronegative.

The V and J genes are TRBV5-1 and TRBJ2-2; perhaps TRBD1 as D (6 bases). Germline lookup yields CDR1 SGHRS and CDR2 YFSETQ. The CDR3 runs 14 residues. The germline V and J ends were trimmed by 0 bases and 4 bases, with 7 bases remaining between them. The CDR3 loop is CASSLGGPTGELFF. Here the CDR3 DNA reads TGCGCCAGCAGCTTGGGGGGGCCCACCGGGGAGCTGTTTTTT.

This chain connects TRBV4-3 to TRBJ1-5, with a tentative D call TRBD1 (6 bases). V was shortened by 1 base and J by 1 base, with 11 bases between the two germline ends. The CDR3 loop spans 16 amino acids. CDR1 is LGHNA, CDR2 YSLEER, per germline. CDR3 region: CASSQGTATSNQPQHF. For the CDR3, the DNA is TGCGCCAGCAGCCAAGGGACAGCCACCAGCAATCAGCCCCAGCATTTT.

The rearrangement joins TRBV4-1 to TRBJ1-2; 7 positions match TRBD1. Germline loops: CDR1 MGHRA, CDR2 YSYEKL. CDR3 size: 14 residues. With V trimmed by 6 bases and J by 5 bases, 9 bases remained unmatched. This CDR3 is CASRRTGSPYGYTF. The CDR3 nucleotides read TGCGCCAGCAGACGGACAGGTTCTCCGTATGGCTACACCTTC.

This clone has more than one count but fewer than ten. The chain combines TRBV4-2 with TRBJ1-2, with D unclear. This CDR3 is 19 amino acids long. Trimming removed 7 bases from V and 0 bases from J, with 27 bases in between. Germline V lookup: CDR1 LGHNA, CDR2 YNFKEQ. CDR3 bases: TGTGCCAGCAACGCAAGGATCCCTCCGAATGGGCTACCTAACTATGGCTACACCTTC. Translated: CASNARIPPNGLPNYGYTF.

The rearrangement joins TRBV7-9 to TRBJ1-1; D is ambiguous. The germline CDR1 and CDR2 sequences are SEHNR and FQNEAQ (reference sequence). The CDR3 is 13 amino acids. The V gene lost 4 bases and the J gene lost 3 bases, with 9 bases spanning the gap. The CDR3 DNA reads as TGTGCCAGCAGCTCCCGGAGGGACACTGAAGCTTTCTTT. Translating gives CASSSRRDTEAFF.

The gene calls are TRBV9 and TRBJ1-6, with 8 bases that match TRBD1. The CDR3 runs to 15 residues. The ends lost 3 bases at V and 7 bases at J; junction bases unmatched: 6. CDR1 SGDLS and CDR2 YYNGEE come from the germline V gene. The CDR3 here is CASSAGQGRNSPLHF. As DNA, the CDR3 is TGTGCCAGCAGCGCTGGACAGGGAAGGAATTCACCCCTCCACTTT.

The rearrangement links TRBV5-1 to TRBJ1-1; the D gene is possibly TRBD1 (6 bases). Germline V lookup: CDR1 SGHRS, CDR2 YFSETQ. Trimming stripped 5 bases from V and 1 base from J, with 21 bases between. The CDR3 is made up of 17 amino acids. This CDR3 is CASRTTGWDTPNTEAFF. Written as DNA, the CDR3 is TGCGCCAGCAGAACGACGGGGTGGGACACTCCGAACACTGAAGCTTTCTTT.